The rows below give T cell receptor beta chains drawn from one sample of a study of T-cell reconstitution after alpha-beta-depleted transplantation in children. Each CDR3 protein gets one entry after TCRdb re-called the PCR reads with MiXCR. The sample contains about 980,000 distinct CDR3 sequences, about 31% of which appear only once. Sequences were derived from PBMCs, mostly from graft donor cells, sampled 360 days after TCRalphabeta/CD19-depleted stem cell transplant. The origin of the receptors is a boy in the first two years of life who had a stem cell transplant for SCID, so the T cells may come from the graft donor. Each CDR3 is given with its conserved first and last residue. The D gene is left open where the match is weak. A row's size may be missing; if present it is once, few, many or a size class.

size | J | V | D | DNA | CDR3
once | TRBJ2-3 | TRBV27 | - | TGTGCCAGCAGAGGTCTAACTACCACAGATACGCAGTATTTT | CASRGLTTTDTQYF
few | TRBJ2-7 | TRBV12-3/TRBV12-4 | - | TGTGCCAGCAGTTTAGCGCGATCCTTCGCCTCCTACGAGCAGTACTTC | CASSLARSFASYEQYF
few | TRBJ2-3 | TRBV5-5 | - | TGTGCCAGCAGCTTGGCGGGTTGGCAAAAGGCCACAGATACGCAGTATTTT | CASSLAGWQKATDTQYF
- | TRBJ2-1 | TRBV7-9 | - | TGTGCCAGCAGATATCAGGGGGAGGGAGGCAATGAGCAGTTCTTC | CASRYQGEGGNEQFF
- | TRBJ2-5 | TRBV20-1 | TRBD2 | TGCAGTGCTTCGGGACTAGCGGGGGTGGAGACCCAGTACTTC | CSASGLAGVETQYF
- | TRBJ1-4 | TRBV20-1 | - | TGCAGTGCTAAGGGACCTGGGGGTGAAAAACTGTTTTTT | CSAKGPGGEKLFF
- | TRBJ2-3 | TRBV27 | TRBD2 | TGTGCCAGCAGTTTCTCGGGGCTAGCGGGGGGGCCGCATACGCAGTATTTT | CASSFSGLAGGPHTQYF
- | TRBJ2-3 | TRBV10-2 | - | TGCGCCAGCAGTTGGAAGGGGGGCGGAGATACGCAGTATTTT | CASSWKGGGDTQYF
once | TRBJ1-1 | TRBV20-1 | - | TGCAGTGCTAGCCCCCCCCCGGGGGACACTGAAGCTTTCTTT | CSASPPPGDTEAFF
- | TRBJ2-7 | TRBV5-1 | - | TGCGCCAGCAGCTCGGACGGACGCCACTACGAGCAGTACTTC | CASSSDGRHYEQYF
- | TRBJ2-7 | TRBV7-9 | - | TGTGCCAGCAGCCCCGGGGACCGTTACTACGAGCAGTACTTC | CASSPGDRYYEQYF
- | TRBJ2-7 | TRBV7-9 | - | TGTGCCAGCAGCCCCCAAACTCAGGGAAACTACGAGCAGTACTTC | CASSPQTQGNYEQYF
- | TRBJ2-7 | TRBV10-3 | - | TGTGCCACCAGGGGGGTTGCCTACGAGCAGTACTTC | CATRGVAYEQYF
- | TRBJ1-1 | TRBV7-8 | - | TGTGCCAGCACCTTGGGGGGGAGCGACACTGAAGCTTTCTTT | CASTLGGSDTEAFF
- | TRBJ2-5 | TRBV20-1 | TRBD2 | TGCAGTGCTACGGCGGGGGGGCCGAATATCCAAGAGACCCAGTACTTC | CSATAGGPNIQETQYF
- | TRBJ2-7 | TRBV5-1 | - | TGCGCCAGCAGCCTGTTCAGGGGCGTCCCTTACGAGCAGTACTTC | CASSLFRGVPYEQYF
- | TRBJ2-1 | TRBV5-1 | - | TGCGCCAGCAGCTTGGATGGGGAGAGCTCCTACAATGAGCAGTTCTTC | CASSLDGESSYNEQFF
few | TRBJ2-1 | TRBV29-1 | - | TGCAGCGCCCGCCATACGGGGGTCTACAATGAGCAGTTCTTC | CSARHTGVYNEQFF
- | TRBJ1-1 | TRBV3-1 | - | TGTGCCAGCAGCCAAAGGTATAATCCCCAAACCCGCCAGACAGGAAGAGCAATGAACACTGAAGCTTTCTTT | CASSQRYNPQTRQTGRAMNTEAFF
once | TRBJ1-6 | TRBV15 | - | TGTGCCACCAGCAGAGGGGCAGGGCTGGAATATAATTCACCCCTCCACTTT | CATSRGAGLEYNSPLHF
few | TRBJ2-1 | TRBV7-8 | - | TGTGCCAGCAGCTTAGAACTAGGGTGGGATGAGCAGTTCTTC | CASSLELGWDEQFF
many | TRBJ2-7 | TRBV7-6 | - | TGTGCCAGCAGCTACATGGACAGTTCCTACGAGCAGTACTTC | CASSYMDSSYEQYF
few | TRBJ2-2 | TRBV11-2 | - | TGTGCCAGCAGCTTAGGGGGCCTGGACACCGGGGAGCTGTTTTTT | CASSLGGLDTGELFF
few | TRBJ2-7 | TRBV12-3/TRBV12-4 | - | TGTGCCAGCAGTTTAGCGCGGTCAGGGGAGTACTTC | CASSLARSGEYF
- | TRBJ2-7 | TRBV2 | - | TGTGCCAGCATCGACCCGACATTTCCCCCCTACGAGCAGTACTTC | CASIDPTFPPYEQYF
- | TRBJ2-2 | TRBV29-1 | - | TGCAGCGTTCGAATCTCCGGGGAGCTGTTTTTT | CSVRISGELFF
- | TRBJ2-2 | TRBV12-3/TRBV12-4 | TRBD2 | TGTGCCGGGAGGGGCGGGGGAGGCACCGGGGAGCTGTTTTTT | CAGRGGGGTGELFF
- | TRBJ2-3 | TRBV12-5 | TRBD1 | TGTGCTAGTGGTTTGGTAGGGAGGCGGACAGGGTCCACAGATACGCAGTATTTT | CASGLVGRRTGSTDTQYF
few | TRBJ1-3 | TRBV4-1 | - | TGCGCCAGCAACCACGGGGGAAACACCATATATTTT | CASNHGGNTIYF
few | TRBJ2-2 | TRBV28 | - | TGTGCCAGCAGTTTATGGGGGCGGACGACCGGGGAGCTGTTTTTT | CASSLWGRTTGELFF
- | TRBJ1-2 | TRBV7-9 | - | TGTGCCAGGGGCCCAGGGGACCATGGCTACACCTTC | CARGPGDHGYTF
- | TRBJ2-1 | TRBV25-1 | - | TGTGCCAGCGCTGGCGAGGGCTACTACAATGAGCAGTTCTTC | CASAGEGYYNEQFF
- | TRBJ2-7 | TRBV7-8 | - | TGTGCCAGCAGCTTAAAGGTGGGGAGCTACGAGCAGTACTTC | CASSLKVGSYEQYF
- | TRBJ1-2 | TRBV20-1 | - | TGCAGTGCTAGAGTAGTAGCGATTAACTATGGCTACACCTTC | CSARVVAINYGYTF
few | TRBJ2-1 | TRBV7-8 | - | TGTGCCAGCAGCTTCCCTGGGCGCGGGGGCAGATACAATGAGCAGTTCTTC | CASSFPGRGGRYNEQFF
few | TRBJ2-5 | TRBV11-1 | TRBD1 | TGTGCCAGCAGCTTACACTCGACAGGGGTCGATTGGAAAGAGACCCAGTACTTC | CASSLHSTGVDWKETQYF
many | TRBJ2-1 | TRBV19 | - | TGTGCCAGTAGTTGGGGGGGCCCCTACAATGAGCAGTTCTTC | CASSWGGPYNEQFF
- | TRBJ2-3 | TRBV20-1 | - | TGCAGTGCCTTCCCGACCGTCGGCACAGATACGCAGTATTTT | CSAFPTVGTDTQYF
- | TRBJ1-1 | TRBV5-6 | TRBD1 | TGTGCCAGCAGCTTCCGGACAGGGGTATATGTTAACACTGAAGCTTTCTTT | CASSFRTGVYVNTEAFF
few | TRBJ2-5 | TRBV20-1 | - | TGCAGTGCTAAAAGGACGTCGGAGACCCAGTACTTC | CSAKRTSETQYF
- | TRBJ1-3 | TRBV5-1 | TRBD1 | TGCGCCAGCAGCATGGACAGGGGGCCTGGAAACACCATATATTTT | CASSMDRGPGNTIYF
- | TRBJ1-6 | TRBV20-1 | - | TGCAGTGCTAGTAAGGCAGGACATTCACCCCTCCACTTT | CSASKAGHSPLHF
few | TRBJ1-1 | TRBV12-3/TRBV12-4 | - | TGTGCCAGCAGTTTTTGGCTGACCGAAGCTTTCTTT | CASSFWLTEAFF
- | TRBJ2-1 | TRBV7-8 | - | TGTGCCAGCAGCTCCTTTGGACGCGCAGGTTCAAATGAGCAGTTCTTC | CASSSFGRAGSNEQFF
- | TRBJ2-1 | TRBV12-3/TRBV12-4 | TRBD1 | TGTGCCAGCAGTGCATCCTACGGGACAGCGCTTAATGAGCAGTTCTTC | CASSASYGTALNEQFF
- | TRBJ2-2 | TRBV19 | - | TGTGCCAGTAGTCCAGGGGGGACTCTGACCGGGGAGCTGTTTTTT | CASSPGGTLTGELFF
- | TRBJ2-4 | TRBV20-1 | TRBD2 | TGCAGTGCTAGCGAACTAGCGGGCGTCGCTCTAGCCAAAAACATTCAGTACTTC | CSASELAGVALAKNIQYF
- | TRBJ2-3 | TRBV11-2 | - | TGTGCCAGCAGCCAGTTAGCGGCGCAGTATTTT | CASSQLAAQYF
- | TRBJ2-7 | TRBV6-2/TRBV6-3 | - | TGTGCCACTTCGGACAGCCCCTACGAGCAGTACTTC | CATSDSPYEQYF
- | TRBJ2-2 | TRBV7-2 | TRBD2 | TGTGCCAGCAGCTTCGCGGGGGGATTAACGGCCGGGGAGCTGTTTTTT | CASSFAGGLTAGELFF
- | TRBJ2-2 | TRBV29-1 | - | TGCAGCGTGGTCACACAGAACACCGGGGAGCTGTTTTTT | CSVVTQNTGELFF
few | TRBJ2-3 | TRBV28 | - | TGTGCCAGCAGTTCTGGACTAACGGGGGGCCGAGATACGCAGTATTTT | CASSSGLTGGRDTQYF
- | TRBJ1-6 | TRBV12-3/TRBV12-4 | - | TGTGCCAGCAGCCCACACCAGCAAGGTTCACCCCTCCACTTT | CASSPHQQGSPLHF
- | TRBJ2-7 | TRBV5-1 | TRBD1 | TGCGCCAGCAGCATCGGACAGGGGGGTCTAAAGCAGTACTTC | CASSIGQGGLKQYF
- | TRBJ2-3 | TRBV10-3 | - | TGTGCCATCAGTGACCGAGGGGGGGGAGACACAGATACGCAGTATTTT | CAISDRGGGDTDTQYF